The clone carrying this T cell receptor (beta chain) was counted at least ten times. The target antigen is unknown. This specimen comes from a study of T cell repertoires in cytomegalovirus infection. About the study: Through public TCR beta signatures, both CMV infection and matching HLA type were indicated. Regarding the study as a whole: Ex vivo, HLA-C-restricted CMV-specific TCR beta clonotypes prevailed over the rest of the response.

The V gene lost 7 bases and the J gene lost 5 bases, with 14 bases spanning the gap. Germline assignment: CDR1 SGHTA and CDR2 FQGNSA. This CDR3 contains 13 residues. TCRdb ran MiXCR on the reads and lists one entry per CDR3 protein. The sample includes approximately 390,000 distinct CDR3 sequences, roughly 34% of them seen just once. This receptor was taken from a human donor in good health (CMV status not recorded). Some clones in this sample may be carry-over from other donors' samples. This sample comprised cultured PBMCs, obtained from culture after CMV antigen stimulation. This rearrangement joins TRBV7-2 to TRBJ1-2; no reliable D call. CDR3 sequence reads: CASTFDGSYGYTF. In nucleotides, the CDR3 is TGTGCCAGCACCTTTGACGGAAGTTATGGCTACACCTTC.